This T cell receptor (beta chain) came from a study of blood T cell repertoires in COVID-19. Overall study context: Specimens from acute and convalescent COVID-19 originated in the United States, Italy and Spain. In each case, the material was cDNA or gDNA derived from T cells, B-cell-depleted T cells, or PBMCs.

With V trimmed by 4 bases and J by 8 bases, 6 bases remained unmatched. The CDR3 extends over 14 amino acids. CDR1 and CDR2 from the germline V gene are SGHRS and YFSETQ. Per the original data handling: Cell counts per sample came from amplifying reference gene primers. The assay was immunoSEQ multiplex PCR, and TCRdb's table has in-frame clones only and misses some. V and J calls and clone size come straight from that table; D and trimming were deduced from the DNA. The table includes approximately 210,000 clones, 86% detected once. This TCR derives from a man aged 45 to 65 with COVID-19, enrolled during active disease. Material for sequencing was peripheral blood. This chain uses TRBV5-1 with TRBJ1-6; 7 bases fit TRBD1. As DNA, the CDR3 is TGCGCCAGCAGCCGACGGGACAGCTATTCACCCCTCCACTTT. Its translation: CASSRRDSYSPLHF.